The 24 T cell receptor beta chains below all came from one sample that was sequenced in a study of blood T cell repertoires in COVID-19. The assay was immunoSEQ multiplex PCR, and TCRdb's table has in-frame clones only and misses some. The sample records roughly 130,000 clones, 79% being singletons. The material sequenced was peripheral blood. The receptors were gathered from a woman in her seventies with COVID-19, enrolled during active disease.

This chain uses TRBV6-2 or TRBV6-3 with TRBJ1-5, with a weak D call TRBD1 (5 bases). This CDR3 comprises 14 residues. The V end lost 2 bases, the J end lost 2 bases, and 7 bases lay between the germline ends. CDR1 MNHEY and CDR2 SVGEGT come from the germline V gene. Here the CDR3 DNA reads TGTGCCAGCAGTTACGGAGGGGGCAATCAGCCCCAGCATTTT. It specifies CASSYGGGNQPQHF.

V and J are TRBV5-8 and TRBJ2-4; D may be TRBD2 (5 bases). In germline, CDR1 is SGHTS, CDR2 YDEGEE. V lost 3 bases and J lost 3, with 16 bases in between. The CDR3 is made up of 16 amino acids. CDR3 sequence (DNA): TGTGCCAGCAGCTCGCTGGGAGCTTGGGTCAAAAACATTCAGTACTTC. It encodes CASSSLGAWVKNIQYF.

As concerns this clone: Other DNA sequences in the sample encode the same CDR3. This rearrangement joins TRBV19 to TRBJ1-6, with a weak D call TRBD1 (5 bases). V lost 0 bases, J lost 7 bases, and 10 bases lay in between. CDR3 size: 15 residues. The germline V gene has CDR1 LNHDA and CDR2 SQIVND (reference sequence). In DNA form, the CDR3 reads TGTGCCAGTAGTATAGACGCAGGGTCGAATTCACCCCTCCACTTT. Translation gives CASSIDAGSNSPLHF. The variable domain in full, with the rest retrieved from reference TRBV19 and TRBJ1-6, is DGGITQSPKYLFRKEGQNVTLSCEQNLNHDAMYWYRQDPGQGLRLIYYSQIVNDFQKGDIAEGYSVSREKKESFPLTVTSAQKNPTAFYLCASSIDAGSNSPLHFGNGTRLTVT.

The rearrangement links TRBV7-9 to TRBJ1-1; D gene unclear. Germline V gene sequence: CDR1 SEHNR, CDR2 FQNEAQ (reference sequence). The CDR3 contains 12 residues. V was trimmed by 7 bases and J by 11 bases, leaving 17 bases between them. The CDR3 bases are TGTGCCAGCACTGAGAATTCCCCCAAGGCTTTCTTT. This sequence encodes CASTENSPKAFF. Full variable domain (remainder filled in from reference TRBV7-9 and TRBJ1-1): DTGVSQNPRHKITKRGQNVTFRCDPISEHNRLYWYRQTLGQGPEFLTYFQNEAQLEKSRLLSDRFSAERPKGSFSTLEIQRTEQGDSAMYLCASTENSPKAFFGQGTRLTVV.

The chain recombines TRBV24-1 with TRBJ2-7, with D unresolved. CDR3 length: 11 residues. V lost 4 bases and J 6 bases, leaving 6 bases between the germline ends. CDR1 and CDR2 from the germline V gene are KGHDR and SFDVKD. In DNA form, the CDR3 reads TGTGCCACCAGTGACCGGTTCGAGCAGTACTTC. This codes for CATSDRFEQYF.

This clone was observed a handful of times. The rearrangement joins TRBV7-2 to TRBJ1-5; D is uncertain. Germline lookup yields CDR1 SGHTA and CDR2 FQGNSA. This CDR3 comprises 17 residues. With 5 bases removed from V and 3 bases from J, the gap between germline ends came to 20 bases. The CDR3 DNA is TGTGCCAGCAGCACCGGGAGCACCATTCTAAACAATCAGCCCCAGCATTTT. Translation: CASSTGSTILNNQPQHF.

The chain recombines TRBV19 with TRBJ1-1; D not resolved. CDR3 length: 13 amino acids. Germline V gene lookup returns CDR1 LNHDA and CDR2 SQIVND (reference sequence). V was clipped by 2 bases and J by 0 bases, with 4 bases between them. CDR3 sequence reads: CASSINMNTEAFF. DNA of the CDR3: TGTGCCAGTAGTATAAATATGAACACTGAAGCTTTCTTT.

The chain employs TRBV6-2 or TRBV6-3 and TRBJ2-1; TRBD2 agrees at 12 bases. The CDR3 has 15 residues. Germline CDR1 and CDR2: MNHEY and SVGEGT. V lost 6 bases to trimming and J lost 8 bases; unmatched junction nucleotides: 8. CDR3 protein: CASRPSGGASDEQFF. The CDR3 DNA follows: TGTGCCAGCAGGCCTAGCGGGGGGGCAAGTGATGAGCAGTTCTTC.

The V gene is TRBV11-3, the J gene TRBJ2-1; TRBD1 matches 10 bases. The germline gives CDR1 SGHNT, CDR2 YENEEA. Trimming took 5 bases from V and 7 from J; bases not matched to a gene: 8. The CDR3 length is 15 residues. CDR3 nucleotide sequence: TGTGCCAGCAGCCCAACAGACAGGGGGCTAAATGAGCAGTTCTTC. This codes for CASSPTDRGLNEQFF.

J is TRBJ1-5 and V is TRBV3-1 (or the pseudogene TRBV3-2); D might be TRBD1 (5 bases). The V gene lost 0 bases and the J gene lost 2 bases, with 14 bases spanning the gap. Germline V gene sequence: CDR1 LGHDT, CDR2 YNNKEL (reference sequence). The CDR3 loop spans 17 amino acids. The CDR3 spells CASSQDRGGVGNQPQHF. Here the CDR3 DNA reads TGTGCCAGCAGCCAAGATCGTGGAGGGGTCGGCAATCAGCCCCAGCATTTT.

The chain has TRBV28 and TRBJ1-5; 7 bases map to TRBD1. The junction had 4 bases not matched to a gene; V was cut back by 8 bases and J by 0 bases. The germline CDR1 and CDR2 sequences are MDHEN and SYDVKM. The CDR3 covers 14 residues. The CDR3 protein is CASRDSYSNQPQHF. CDR3 DNA sequence: TGTGCCAGCCGGGACAGCTATAGCAATCAGCCCCAGCATTTT.

J is TRBJ2-2 and V is TRBV5-4; TRBD1 aligns across 9 bases. This CDR3 region has 19 residues. Germline lookup yields CDR1 SGHNT and CDR2 YYREEE (reference sequence). Trimming cost V 1 base and J 4 bases; bases outside gene matches: 14. CDR3: CASSLKDRGPNAGTGELFF. In nucleotides, the CDR3 is TGTGCCAGCAGCTTGAAGGACAGGGGTCCCAACGCAGGCACCGGGGAGCTGTTTTTT.

The rearrangement uses TRBV6-5 and TRBJ2-2; D call uncertain. V was trimmed by 6 bases and J by 0 bases, leaving 5 bases between them. The CDR3 is made up of 13 amino acids. Germline lookup yields CDR1 MNHEY and CDR2 SVGAGI. CDR3 bases: TGTGCCAGCAGGGCCACGAACACCGGGGAGCTGTTTTTT. It codes for CASRATNTGELFF.

This rearrangement joins TRBV18 to TRBJ1-2; no definite D call. V lost 1 base and J lost 4, with 16 bases in between. The CDR3 has 16 amino acids. Germline assignment: CDR1 KGHSH and CDR2 LQKENI. The CDR3 region has the DNA TGTGCCAGCTCACCACGGAACCCGGGCGAGGGCTATGGCTACACCTTC. Translation gives CASSPRNPGEGYGYTF.

The chain joins TRBV7-9 to TRBJ2-7, with D possibly TRBD1 on 6 matching bases. Germline-derived CDR1 and CDR2 are SEHNR and FQNEAQ (reference sequence). Trimming left V 5 bases short and J 0 bases short, with 20 bases between. CDR3 length: 17 residues. CDR3 DNA sequence: TGTGCCAGCAGCCCCAGGCTGGGACAACCGAGCTCCTACGAGCAGTACTTC. It translates to CASSPRLGQPSSYEQYF. Together with reference TRBV7-9 and TRBJ2-7, the CDR3 gives the full variable domain: DTGVSQNPRHKITKRGQNVTFRCDPISEHNRLYWYRQTLGQGPEFLTYFQNEAQLEKSRLLSDRFSAERPKGSFSTLEIQRTEQGDSAMYLCASSPRLGQPSSYEQYFGPGTRLTVT.

This clone showed up just a few times. V and J are TRBV7-2 and TRBJ2-7; 7 bases map to TRBD2. The CDR3 has 12 residues. The ends lost 8 bases at V and 1 base at J; junction bases unmatched: 2. Germline assignment: CDR1 SGHTA and CDR2 FQGNSA. The CDR3, as DNA: TGTGCCAGCGCGGGGGAATCCTACGAGCAGTACTTC. This sequence encodes CASAGESYEQYF.

The V and J genes are TRBV7-2 and TRBJ2-5, with TRBD1 identical over 10 bases. After removal of 3 bases from V and 5 bases from J, the junction contained 6 bases not matched to a gene. This CDR3 contains 15 residues. Germline CDR1 SGHTA, CDR2 FQGNSA. In nucleotides, the CDR3 is TGTGCCAGCAGCTTCGTCCCGGGACAGGGGGAGACCCAGTACTTC. Amino acid sequence: CASSFVPGQGETQYF. Full variable domain (remainder filled in from reference TRBV7-2 and TRBJ2-5): GAGVSQSPSNKVTEKGKDVELRCDPISGHTALYWYRQSLGQGLEFLIYFQGNSAPDKSGLPSDRFSAERTGGSVSTLTIQRTQQEDSAVYLCASSFVPGQGETQYFGPGTRLLVL.

CDR3 amino acids: CASSIDRGAAVAFF. In nucleotides, the CDR3 is TGTGCCAGTAGTATAGATCGCGGTGCGGCGGTTGCTTTCTTT. This sequence joins TRBV19 and TRBJ1-1; D unclear. Germline values: CDR1 LNHDA, CDR2 SQIVND (reference sequence). The CDR3 loop spans 14 amino acids. The germline V and J ends were trimmed by 0 bases and 11 bases, with 16 bases remaining between them.

The gene calls are TRBV5-1 and TRBJ1-6; 8 bases match TRBD1. Germline V gene sequence: CDR1 SGHRS, CDR2 YFSETQ. The CDR3 runs 16 residues. The V segment lost 3 bases and the J segment 7 bases; nucleotides outside the gene matches: 9. The DNA for the CDR3 is TGCGCCAGCAGCTCATTGCCGGGACAGGTCAATTCACCCCTCCACTTT. Its translation: CASSSLPGQVNSPLHF.

The chain has TRBV20-1 and TRBJ1-4; TRBD1 matches at 8 bases. Germline-derived CDR1 and CDR2 are DFQATT and SNEGSKA (reference sequence). The CDR3 sequence is 12 residues long. J was trimmed by 13 bases and V by 3 bases; bases with no gene match: 7. CDR3: CSASGQGGGLFF. CDR3 nucleotides: TGCAGTGCTAGTGGACAGGGTGGTGGACTGTTTTTT.

CDR3 DNA: TGTGCCTGGAGTAGGGGAACCTACTCTGGAAACACCATATATTTT. Its protein product is CAWSRGTYSGNTIYF. V usage is TRBV30 and J usage is TRBJ1-3, with D possibly matching TRBD1 (5 bases). Trimming left V 2 bases short and J 0 bases short, with 11 bases between. Germline V gene data show CDR1 as GTSNPN and CDR2 as SVGIG (reference sequence). CDR3 length: 15 residues.

V is TRBV6-5 and J is TRBJ1-2; D gene ambiguous. Germline-derived CDR1 and CDR2 are MNHEY and SVGAGI. The CDR3 contains 13 residues. The V end lost 7 bases, the J end lost 6 bases, and 15 bases lay between the germline ends. The DNA for the CDR3 is TGTGCCAGCACCCTAGCGGGGAAGAATGGCTACACCTTC. Its translation: CASTLAGKNGYTF.

The chain couples TRBV29-1 to TRBJ2-5; 10 bases align to TRBD2. This CDR3 comprises 14 residues. Trimming took 6 bases from V and 5 from J; bases not matched to a gene: 9. Germline CDR1 is SQVTM and CDR2 is ANQGSEA. The chain's CDR3 is CSVRRSGGAETQYF. For the CDR3, the DNA is TGCAGCGTCCGGAGGAGCGGGGGGGCCGAGACCCAGTACTTC.

This chain uses TRBV29-1 with TRBJ2-7; TRBD1 aligns across 7 bases. In germline, CDR1 is SQVTM, CDR2 ANQGSEA. The junction had 6 bases not matched to a gene; V was cut back by 4 bases and J by 6 bases. The CDR3 has 12 amino acids. As DNA, the CDR3 is TGCAGCGTTGGACAGGGAGTCAGCGAGCAGTACTTC. Translated, it gives CSVGQGVSEQYF.